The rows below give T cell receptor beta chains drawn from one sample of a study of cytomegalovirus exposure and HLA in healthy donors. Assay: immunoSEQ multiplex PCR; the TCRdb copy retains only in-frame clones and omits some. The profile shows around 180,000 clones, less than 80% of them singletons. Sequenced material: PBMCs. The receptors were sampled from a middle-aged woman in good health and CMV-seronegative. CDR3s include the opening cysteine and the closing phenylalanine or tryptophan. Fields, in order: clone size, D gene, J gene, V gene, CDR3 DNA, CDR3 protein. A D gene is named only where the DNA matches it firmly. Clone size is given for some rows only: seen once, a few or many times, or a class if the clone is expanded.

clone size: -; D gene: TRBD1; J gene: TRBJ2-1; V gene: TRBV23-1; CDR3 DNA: TGCGCCAGCACAGGACAGGGATTATATGAGCAGTTCTTC; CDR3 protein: CASTGQGLYEQFF
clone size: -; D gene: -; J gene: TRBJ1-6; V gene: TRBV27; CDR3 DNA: TGTGCCAGCAGTTTATCAGCAGGGGCAGCATGGGGTTCACCCCTCCACTTT; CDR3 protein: CASSLSAGAAWGSPLHF
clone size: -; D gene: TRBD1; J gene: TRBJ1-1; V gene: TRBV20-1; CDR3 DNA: TGCAGTGCTAACAGGGGGACTGAAGCTTTCTTT; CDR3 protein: CSANRGTEAFF
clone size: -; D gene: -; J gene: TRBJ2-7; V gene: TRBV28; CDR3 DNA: TGTGCCAGCAGAACCGGGTCCTTAAACTCCTACGAGCAGTACTTC; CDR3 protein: CASRTGSLNSYEQYF
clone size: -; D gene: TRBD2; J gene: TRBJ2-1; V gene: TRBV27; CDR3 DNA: TGTGCCAGCAGCCGGCTACTAGCGGGGGAAGACAATGAGCAGTTCTTC; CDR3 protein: CASSRLLAGEDNEQFF
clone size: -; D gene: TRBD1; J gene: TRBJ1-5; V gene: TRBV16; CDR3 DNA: TGTGCCAGCAGCCCTACAGGGGCTCGCGGTCAGCCCCAGCATTTT; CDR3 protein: CASSPTGARGQPQHF
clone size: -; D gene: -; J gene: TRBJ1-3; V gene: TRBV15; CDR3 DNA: TGTGCCACCAGCAGACCCCGGGGTAGCTCTGGAAACACCATATATTTT; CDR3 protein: CATSRPRGSSGNTIYF
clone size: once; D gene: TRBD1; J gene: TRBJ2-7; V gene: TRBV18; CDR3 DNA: TGTGCCAGCTCACCACTGGGACAGGGAGGCCACGAGCAGTACTTC; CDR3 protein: CASSPLGQGGHEQYF
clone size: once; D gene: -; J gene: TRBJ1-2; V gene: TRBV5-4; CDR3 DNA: TGTGCCAGCAGCTTGGACAGGGAAAGCCCCTACACCTTC; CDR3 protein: CASSLDRESPYTF
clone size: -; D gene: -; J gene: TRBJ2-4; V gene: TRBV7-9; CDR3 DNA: TGTGCCAGCAGCTTTTATTCAGGGGCCAAAAACATTCAGTACTTC; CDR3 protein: CASSFYSGAKNIQYF
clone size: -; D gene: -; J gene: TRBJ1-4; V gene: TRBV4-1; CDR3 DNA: TGCGCCAGCAGCCAAAGAATGACTTCTCAGAGTGAAAAACTGTTTTTT; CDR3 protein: CASSQRMTSQSEKLFF
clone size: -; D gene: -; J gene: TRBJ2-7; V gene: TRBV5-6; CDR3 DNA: TGTGCCAGCAGCTTTCCCGGGGTCCCCTACGAGCAGTACTTC; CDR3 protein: CASSFPGVPYEQYF
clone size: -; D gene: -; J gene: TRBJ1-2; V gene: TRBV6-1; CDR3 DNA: TGTGCCAGCAGTGAAAGCAGGGTGGGTGGCTACACCTTC; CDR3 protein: CASSESRVGGYTF
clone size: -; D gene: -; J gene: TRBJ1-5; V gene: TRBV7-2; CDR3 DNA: TGTGCCAGCAGCTTAGAGGGCAGGGGCAATCAGCCCCAGCATTTT; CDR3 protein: CASSLEGRGNQPQHF
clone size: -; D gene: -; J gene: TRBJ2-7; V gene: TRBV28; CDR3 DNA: TGTGCCAGCAGTTCCCCTAGGGGCAACCGACCCTACGAGCAGTACTTC; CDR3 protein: CASSSPRGNRPYEQYF
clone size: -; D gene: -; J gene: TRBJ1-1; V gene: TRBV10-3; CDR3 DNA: TGTGCCATCAGTGACATGGGGGGGGCGAATGAAGCTTTCTTT; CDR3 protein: CAISDMGGANEAFF
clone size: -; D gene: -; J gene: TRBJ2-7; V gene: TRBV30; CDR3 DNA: TGTGCCTGCCACCGGCGACAGACCTACGAGCAGTACTTC; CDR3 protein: CACHRRQTYEQYF
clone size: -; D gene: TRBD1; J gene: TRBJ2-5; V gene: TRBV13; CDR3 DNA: TGTGCCAGCAGCCTACGCCAGGGGGTTATAGAGACCCAGTACTTC; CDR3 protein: CASSLRQGVIETQYF
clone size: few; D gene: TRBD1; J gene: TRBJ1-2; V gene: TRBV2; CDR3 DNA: TGTGCCAGGTCGGGACAGGAGCCCTATGGCTACACCTTC; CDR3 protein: CARSGQEPYGYTF
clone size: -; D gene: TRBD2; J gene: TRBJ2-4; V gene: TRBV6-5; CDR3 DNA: TGTGCCAGCAGTCCGGGGGGAACTAAAAACATTCAGTACTTC; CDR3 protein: CASSPGGTKNIQYF
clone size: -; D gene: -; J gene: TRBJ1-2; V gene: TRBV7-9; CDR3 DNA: TGTGCCAGCAGCTTAGCCATCACAGGGCTCTATGGCTACACCTTC; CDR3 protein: CASSLAITGLYGYTF
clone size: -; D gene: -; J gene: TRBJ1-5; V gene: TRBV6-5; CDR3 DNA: TGTGCCAGCAGTTCGCTGGACAGACGCTATCAGCCCCAGCATTTT; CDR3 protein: CASSSLDRRYQPQHF
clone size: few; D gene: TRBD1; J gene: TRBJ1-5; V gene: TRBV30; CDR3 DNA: TGTGCCTGGAGTTTGGGACAGGCGATAGGGCCCCAGCATTTT; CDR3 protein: CAWSLGQAIGPQHF
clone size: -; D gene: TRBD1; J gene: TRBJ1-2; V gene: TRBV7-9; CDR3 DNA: TGTTCCAGCAGCTTAGACGGGGGACAGGGCTTCTATGGCTACACCTTC; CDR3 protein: CSSSLDGGQGFYGYTF
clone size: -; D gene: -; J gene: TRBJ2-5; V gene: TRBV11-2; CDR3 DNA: TGTGCCAGCAGCAAAGGATGGGGGGGGCCCCGACAAGAGACCCAGTACTTC; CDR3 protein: CASSKGWGGPRQETQYF
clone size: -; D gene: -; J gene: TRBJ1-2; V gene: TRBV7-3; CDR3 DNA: TGTGCCAGCAGCTTGAAGTGGGCCTATGGCTACACCTTC; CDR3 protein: CASSLKWAYGYTF
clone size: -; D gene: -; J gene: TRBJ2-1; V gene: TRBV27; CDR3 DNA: TGTGCCAGCAGAAATTTACAGAGTCCCTACAATGAGCAGTTCTTC; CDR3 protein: CASRNLQSPYNEQFF
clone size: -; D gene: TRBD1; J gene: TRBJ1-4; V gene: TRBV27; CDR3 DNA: TGTGCCAGCACTTCGACAGGGGGTGGAAGAAAACTGTTTTTT; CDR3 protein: CASTSTGGGRKLFF
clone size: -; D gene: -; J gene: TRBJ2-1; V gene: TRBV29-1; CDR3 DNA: TGCAGCGCTGAAATAGAAAATGAGCAGTTCTTC; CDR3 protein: CSAEIENEQFF
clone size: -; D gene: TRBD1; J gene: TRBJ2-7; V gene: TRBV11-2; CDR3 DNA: TGTGCCAGCAGCTTAGTCCCCGACACTCCGGGACAGGGATCGTACTTC; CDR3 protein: CASSLVPDTPGQGSYF
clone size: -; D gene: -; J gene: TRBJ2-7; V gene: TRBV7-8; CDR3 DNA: TGTGCCAGCAGCTTAGCCGGGAAAACCCACGAGCAGTACTTC; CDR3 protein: CASSLAGKTHEQYF
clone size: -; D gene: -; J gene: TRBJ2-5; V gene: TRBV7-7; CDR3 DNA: TGTGCTAGCAGCCCTAGGGGGTTTTTAGAAGAGACCCAGTACTTC; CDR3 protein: CASSPRGFLEETQYF
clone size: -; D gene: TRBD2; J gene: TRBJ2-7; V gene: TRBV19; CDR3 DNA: TGTGCCAGTAGTCTACAGGCGTCTACTAGCGGGAACTACGAGCAGTACTTC; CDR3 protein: CASSLQASTSGNYEQYF
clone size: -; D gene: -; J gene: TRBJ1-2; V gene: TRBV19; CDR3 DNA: TGTGCCAGGACAATCTATGGCTACACCTTC; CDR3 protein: CARTIYGYTF
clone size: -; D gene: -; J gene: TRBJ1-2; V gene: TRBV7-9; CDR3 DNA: TGTGCCAGCAGCTTACAAGTCCGGTCGAATACCTTC; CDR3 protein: CASSLQVRSNTF
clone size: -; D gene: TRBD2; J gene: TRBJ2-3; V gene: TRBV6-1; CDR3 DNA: TGTGCCAGCAGTGCCGCCAGCGGGAGGAAAGGTACAGATACGCAGTATTTT; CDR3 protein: CASSAASGRKGTDTQYF